These 27 T cell receptor beta chains share one sample of origin, sequenced in a study of shared clonotypes between healthy human individuals. The method was immunoSEQ multiplex PCR; TCRdb's version includes in-frame clones alone and lacks a portion of them. The data hold 950,000 to 1,300,000 clones, with about 80% observed a single time. Input material: memory CD4+ T cells sorted from blood. Stated subset: CD45RA-negative fraction. The receptors originated from a man younger than 35 in good health.

The chain recombines TRBV7-9 with TRBJ2-5; a weak D match, TRBD2 (6 bases). The CDR3 is 14 residues long. Germline V gene sequence: CDR1 SEHNR, CDR2 FQNEAQ (reference sequence). V was pared by 5 bases and J by 4 bases, with 14 bases between. CDR3 residues: CASSPDYSRETQYF. The CDR3 nucleotides read TGTGCCAGCAGCCCGGACTACTCGAGAGAGACCCAGTACTTC. Combining the CDR3 with reference TRBV7-9 and TRBJ2-5 gives the whole variable domain DTGVSQNPRHKITKRGQNVTFRCDPISEHNRLYWYRQTLGQGPEFLTYFQNEAQLEKSRLLSDRFSAERPKGSFSTLEIQRTEQGDSAMYLCASSPDYSRETQYFGPGTRLLVL.

The J gene is TRBJ1-1, the V gene TRBV19; TRBD1 aligns across 11 bases. In germline, CDR1 is LNHDA, CDR2 SQIVND (reference sequence). V dropped 10 bases and J dropped 5; count of bases not matched to a gene: 6. The CDR3 spans 13 residues. This CDR3 reads CATFGTGGTEAFF. The CDR3 DNA reads TGTGCCACGTTTGGGACAGGGGGTACTGAAGCTTTCTTT.

A remark on this clone: Other nucleotide sequences in the sample specify the same CDR3. The chain recombines TRBV11-3 with TRBJ2-4, with TRBD2 as a possible D gene (6 bases). This CDR3 has 13 amino acids. V dropped 3 bases and J dropped 4 bases, with 7 bases sitting between them. Germline assignment: CDR1 SGHNT and CDR2 YENEEA. This CDR3 is CASSLGGKNIQYF. The CDR3 DNA reads as TGTGCCAGCAGCTTGGGGGGTAAAAACATTCAGTACTTC. The whole variable domain, filled in from reference TRBV11-3 and TRBJ2-4, reads EAGVVQSPRYKIIEKKQPVAFWCNPISGHNTLYWYLQNLGQGPELLIRYENEEAVDDSQLPKDRFSAERLKGVDSTLKIQPAELGDSAVYLCASSLGGKNIQYFGAGTRLSVL.

The V gene is TRBV7-8, the J gene TRBJ1-4; D call uncertain. Trimming stripped 9 bases from V and 8 bases from J, with 19 bases between. This CDR3 has 14 amino acids. Germline CDR1 and CDR2: SGHVS and FQNEAQ. The DNA of the CDR3 is TGTGCCAGTTCTCGGGAATGGAGGGTAGAAAAACTGTTTTTT. Its translation: CASSREWRVEKLFF.

The CDR3 nucleotides are TGTGCCAGCAGCGCCCTGGAAGGGCCCGAAGAGACCCAGTACTTC. Amino acid sequence: CASSALEGPEETQYF. This chain joins TRBV7-9 and TRBJ2-5; D remains unclear. The CDR3 is made up of 15 amino acids. V lost 5 bases and J 3 bases, leaving 16 bases between the germline ends. CDR1 and CDR2 (germline): SEHNR, FQNEAQ (reference sequence).

The CDR3 coding sequence is TGTGCCAGTAGCCGAGGGATGGGGGGTATCAACACTGAAGCTTTCTTT. As protein: CASSRGMGGINTEAFF. The chain is built from TRBV19 and TRBJ1-1, with D possibly matching TRBD1 (5 bases). The V gene's germline CDR1 is LNHDA and CDR2 SQIVND (reference sequence). This CDR3 has 16 residues. Between the trimmed V and J ends, which lost 6 bases and 2 bases, there was a span of 19 bases.

This clone has just one count. This chain links TRBV4-3 with TRBJ2-1; 7 bases match TRBD2. Per the germline V gene, CDR1 is LGHNA and CDR2 is YSLEER. CDR3 size: 15 residues. V gave up 2 bases and J gave up 6 bases; unmatched junction bases: 7. CDR3 in amino acids: CASSQQRELRNEQFF. CDR3 DNA: TGCGCCAGCAGCCAACAGCGGGAATTGCGCAATGAGCAGTTCTTC.

The V call is TRBV5-5, the J call TRBJ1-2, with TRBD1 matching 12 bases. Trimming took 5 bases from V and 8 from J; bases not matched to a gene: 13. The germline CDR1 and CDR2 sequences are SGHKS and YYEKEE (reference sequence). This CDR3 comprises 16 residues. CDR3 residues: CASSPGQGATGGGYTF. Written as DNA, the CDR3 is TGTGCCAGCAGTCCGGGACAGGGGGCTACGGGTGGCGGCTACACCTTC.

The chain employs TRBV18 and TRBJ1-1; possible D gene TRBD1, 5 bases. This CDR3 spans 18 amino acids. Germline CDR1 and CDR2: KGHSH and LQKENI. The germline V and J ends were trimmed by 3 bases and 2 bases, with 22 bases remaining between them. The CDR3 loop is CASSPLEQVNWINTEAFF. CDR3 nucleotide sequence: TGTGCCAGCTCACCCCTCGAACAGGTTAACTGGATTAACACTGAAGCTTTCTTT.

V usage is TRBV5-5 and J usage is TRBJ2-7; 8 bases fit TRBD2. Germline V gives CDR1 SGHKS, CDR2 YYEKEE (reference sequence). The V and J ends lost 1 base and 0 bases, in that order; junction bases with no gene match: 9. The CDR3 extends over 17 amino acids. For the CDR3, the DNA is TGTGCCAGCAGCTTGTTGAGGGCGAGCGGGAGCTCCTACGAGCAGTACTTC. It encodes CASSLLRASGSSYEQYF.

This clone was detected many times. The rearrangement links TRBV2 to TRBJ2-5; 8 bases map to TRBD1. V lost 8 bases and J lost 5; bases outside the gene matches: 10. Germline V gene data show CDR1 as SNHLY and CDR2 as FYNNEI. CDR3 length equals 14 residues. CDR3 residues: CASGDGQGWETQYF. The CDR3 DNA sequence: TGTGCCAGCGGGGATGGACAGGGTTGGGAGACCCAGTACTTC.

This chain uses TRBV28 with TRBJ1-6; possibly TRBD1 for D (6 bases). Looked up from germline, CDR1 is MDHEN and CDR2 is SYDVKM. Trimming left V 3 bases short and J 13 bases short, with 16 bases between. CDR3 length equals 14 residues. The CDR3 is CASSLRQDRSPLHF. CDR3 nucleotide sequence: TGTGCCAGCAGTTTGAGACAGGATAGGTCCCCCCTCCACTTT.

This clone has just a few counts. The identical CDR3 is also encoded by other nucleotide sequences in the sample. This chain connects TRBV7-6 to TRBJ1-3; the D is unclear. Germline lookup yields CDR1 SGHVS and CDR2 FNYEAQ. The germline V and J ends were trimmed by 4 bases and 0 bases, with 7 bases remaining between them. The CDR3 contains 14 residues. CDR3 residues: CASSSTSSGNTIYF. In nucleotides, the CDR3 is TGTGCCAGCAGCTCAACGAGCTCTGGAAACACCATATATTTT.

Here the CDR3 DNA reads TGTGCCAGCAGTGAATACGGCAGGGGGGAGACCCAGTACTTC. Its protein is CASSEYGRGETQYF. V and J are TRBV25-1 and TRBJ2-5, with TRBD1 identical over 7 bases. CDR1 is MGHDK, CDR2 SYGVNS, per germline. With V trimmed by 0 bases and J by 5 bases, 3 bases remained unmatched. This CDR3 is 14 amino acids long.

This clone was recorded a few times. The gene calls are TRBV5-1 and TRBJ1-1, with 7 bases aligning to TRBD1. Germline CDR1 reads SGHRS; CDR2 reads YFSETQ. The CDR3 has 14 amino acids. The J segment lost 0 bases and the V segment lost 4 bases, leaving 3 bases of the junction unmatched. The CDR3 is CASSEDRMNTEAFF. The CDR3 DNA is TGCGCCAGCAGCGAGGACAGGATGAACACTGAAGCTTTCTTT.

The rearrangement links TRBV5-1 to TRBJ1-1; TRBD1 is a possible D gene (6 bases). The CDR3 contains 14 residues. The germline V and J ends were trimmed by 4 bases and 0 bases, with 10 bases remaining between them. Germline V lookup: CDR1 SGHRS, CDR2 YFSETQ. The CDR3 region is CASSRTVLNTEAFF. In DNA form, the CDR3 reads TGCGCCAGCAGCCGGACAGTACTGAACACTGAAGCTTTCTTT.

The table lists this clone with a count of one. This chain connects TRBV5-1 to TRBJ2-6, with 7 bases fitting TRBD1. Trimming removed 2 bases from V and 0 bases from J; junction bases left unmatched: 5. The germline CDR1 and CDR2 sequences are SGHRS and YFSETQ. CDR3 size: 17 residues. The CDR3: CASSFDRALSGANVLTF. CDR3 sequence (DNA): TGCGCCAGCAGCTTTGACAGGGCCCTCTCTGGGGCCAACGTCCTGACTTTC. The complete variable domain, with remaining parts taken from reference TRBV5-1 and TRBJ2-6, reads KAGVTQTPRYLIKTRGQQVTLSCSPISGHRSVSWYQQTPGQGLQFLFEYFSETQRNKGNFPGRFSGRQFSNSRSEMNVSTLELGDSALYLCASSFDRALSGANVLTFGAGSRLTVL.

J is TRBJ1-3 and V is TRBV5-1; D ambiguous. CDR3 size: 14 residues. Germline assignment: CDR1 SGHRS and CDR2 YFSETQ. V lost 4 bases and J 2 bases, leaving 10 bases between the germline ends. The CDR3 DNA reads as TGCGCCAGCAGCCCTTCGGAAGCTGGAAACACCATATATTTT. Translated, it gives CASSPSEAGNTIYF.

The V and J genes are TRBV5-5 and TRBJ1-1, with a tentative D call TRBD1 (5 bases). Germline V gives CDR1 SGHKS, CDR2 YYEKEE (reference sequence). V was pared by 1 base and J by 5 bases, with 12 bases between. The CDR3 loop spans 14 amino acids. CDR3: CASSLMKGRTEAFF. CDR3 nucleotides: TGTGCCAGCAGCTTGATGAAGGGGCGGACTGAAGCTTTCTTT.

J is TRBJ1-4 and V is TRBV30; unclear D gene. The CDR3 is 11 residues long. V was shortened by 5 bases and J by 8 bases, with 9 bases between the two germline ends. The germline CDR1 and CDR2 sequences are GTSNPN and SVGIG (reference sequence). The CDR3 sequence: CAWGRREKLFF. CDR3 DNA: TGTGCCTGGGGGCGAAGAGAAAAACTGTTTTTT.

The chain combines TRBV5-4 with TRBJ2-2; D gene unclear. This CDR3 has 15 residues. V shed 0 bases and J shed 1 base, with 7 bases lying between them. The germline V gene encodes CDR1 SGHNT and CDR2 YYREEE (reference sequence). This chain's CDR3 is CASSLDYLNTGELFF. The CDR3 DNA reads as TGTGCCAGCAGCTTGGACTACTTGAACACCGGGGAGCTGTTTTTT.

This rearrangement joins TRBV5-4 to TRBJ2-7, with 7 bases fitting TRBD1. The V segment lost 4 bases and the J segment 2 bases; nucleotides outside the gene matches: 9. Germline CDR1 is SGHNT and CDR2 is YYREEE (reference sequence). The CDR3 is 15 amino acids. The CDR3 sequence: CASSTGPQGTYEQYF. CDR3 DNA: TGTGCCAGCAGCACCGGGCCACAGGGGACCTACGAGCAGTACTTC.

This clone was recorded a few times. The chain employs TRBV2 and TRBJ1-6; D may be TRBD1 (5 bases). V lost 3 bases to trimming and J lost 7 bases, with 13 bases between them. There are 15 residues in the CDR3. The germline V gene has CDR1 SNHLY and CDR2 FYNNEI. In DNA, the CDR3 is TGTGCCAGCAGTGAGAGGTCGGGGGACAATTCACCCCTCCACTTT. Its protein is CASSERSGDNSPLHF.

This clone has a single count. The chain joins TRBV2 to TRBJ2-3; 10 bases fit TRBD1. Germline V gene lookup returns CDR1 SNHLY and CDR2 FYNNEI. Germline trimming cut 0 bases from V and 4 bases from J; bases unmatched to any gene: 7. This CDR3 is built from 17 residues. The CDR3: CASSEAETGGISDTQYF. DNA for the CDR3: TGTGCCAGCAGTGAAGCCGAGACAGGGGGCATCTCAGATACGCAGTATTTT.

The rearrangement links TRBV28 to TRBJ1-5; TRBD1 matches 9 bases. Per germline, CDR1 MDHEN and CDR2 SYDVKM. Losses at the gene ends were 5 bases for V and 2 bases for J; bases not matched to a gene: 10. The CDR3 totals 17 residues. CDR3 coding DNA: TGTGCCAGCAGTCCTGGGACAGGGAATTCTCGCAATCAGCCCCAGCATTTT. Translating gives CASSPGTGNSRNQPQHF.

V usage is TRBV5-1 and J usage is TRBJ1-2; 8 nucleotides align to TRBD1. Germline V gene data show CDR1 as SGHRS and CDR2 as YFSETQ. CDR3 size: 15 residues. J lost 3 bases, V lost 0 bases, and 4 bases had no gene match. CDR3 bases: TGCGCCAGCAGCTTGGCCGCAGGGGGCGACTATGGCTACACCTTC. Protein product: CASSLAAGGDYGYTF.

This clone was detected only once. The chain carries TRBV5-4 and TRBJ2-3; D is unclear. CDR3 size: 14 residues. V was clipped by 4 bases and J by 0 bases, with 9 bases between them. Germline V lookup: CDR1 SGHNT, CDR2 YYREEE (reference sequence). CDR3 loop: CASSPGRSTDTQYF. CDR3 coding DNA: TGTGCCAGCAGCCCCGGAAGGAGCACAGATACGCAGTATTTT.